This T cell receptor (beta chain) was identified during a study of long-term antiretroviral therapy in people with HIV. Broader study findings: Dominance of pre-ART expanded clones persisted, fluctuating and often declining after ART.

CDR3 length: 11 amino acids. The germline CDR1 and CDR2 sequences are DFQATT and SNEGSKA (reference sequence). Between the trimmed V and J ends, which lost 6 bases and 3 bases, there was a span of 9 bases. Of note for this clone: Its cognate antigen is unknown.

At the survey level, the v3.0 immunoSEQ assay was run. Only in-frame clones appear in the TCRdb table, and some are missing; sequencing was by immunoSEQ multiplex PCR. Of tens of thousands of clones in the sample, approximately 80% were seen once. The source was unsorted PBMCs, collected 1.1 years before starting antiretroviral therapy. The gene calls are TRBV20-1 and TRBJ2-7; D may be TRBD1 (5 bases). This receptor was obtained from a woman under 40 with HIV. The CDR3 DNA sequence: TGCAGTGCCCTAAGGGGCTACGAGCAGTACTTC. Protein sequence: CSALRGYEQYF.